Sequencing of this T cell receptor beta chain was carried out in a study of T cell responses to AZD1222 COVID-19 vaccine. Clones were read by immunoSEQ multiplex PCR, and TCRdb kept only the in-frame ones, dropping some. The table shows 95,000 to 100,000 clones, with around 87% occurring only once. Both about-4-week and about-12-week second-dose recipients were combined. Germline CDR1 is ENHRY and CDR2 is SYGVKD. V lost 4 bases, J lost 0 bases, and 4 bases stayed unmatched. The CDR3 totals 16 residues. The origin of this receptor is an adult who received the AZD1222 COVID-19 vaccine. The material sequenced was peripheral blood, taken 28 days after the second AZD1222 dose. V usage is TRBV10-3 and J usage is TRBJ2-2, with 8 bases that match TRBD2. As DNA, the CDR3 is TGTGCCATCAGTGTTTTAGCGGGGTCGAACACCGGGGAGCTGTTTTTT. This translates into CAISVLAGSNTGELFF.